This TCR beta chain was identified during a study of identical twins (TCRdb year 2016). About the investigation overall: The study deep-sequenced TCR alpha and beta repertoires from monozygotic twins, unrelated adults of various ages and cord blood to test whether fetal clonotypes persist. Replicate twin experiments were performed at different times using different library preparation protocols to rule out contamination. Results and caveats for the whole study, not just this receptor: Because the same donors could not be followed over many years, the conclusions depended on cross-sectional statistical analysis. Out-of-frame TCR alpha sequences shared between twins showed an excess of low generation-probability sequences compared with coincidental sharing between unrelated individuals. Recombination models systematically underestimated out-of-frame TCR alpha sharing in monozygotic twins but agreed with sharing between unrelated individuals. Invariant T cells such as MAIT and iNKT could partly confound zero-insertion analyses, although diverse VJ usage argued against such confounding for most clonotypes. Fewer insertions were carried by abundant cord blood beta clonotypes; a weaker similar trend was observed in young adult naive repertoires, while no such trend was observed in memory repertoires. In beta out-of-frame sequences, excess twin sharing was weaker, because having fewer shared sequences lowered the signal-to-noise ratio.

The germline V gene (reference sequence) specifies DFQATT as CDR1 and SNEGSKA as CDR2. Trimming leaves V shorter by 6 bases and J shorter by 2 bases, with the junction holding 6 bases beyond the gene matches. Taken from cysteine to phenylalanine, the CDR3 has 14 residues. The read is trimmed to its CDR3 DNA, 42 bases read in frame from base 1. The library was made by 5' RACE. Sequencing was performed on an Illumina HiSeq 2000. A universal primer binding site was introduced by template switching, and a unique molecular identifier was present in the final cDNA, enabling accurate counting of TCR cDNA molecules. First-strand cDNA for TCR alpha and beta chains was synthesized from specific primers in the conserved constant-segment region. To control for contamination, every cDNA library was double barcoded, receiving both a SMART-Mk sample barcode and Illumina barcodes. TruSeq adapter sequences along with Illumina sample barcodes were introduced in two successive PCR steps. Sequencing of the TCR alpha and beta cDNA libraries was done on the Illumina HiSeq platform using custom primers. Turning to the authors' computational methods: Unique molecular identifiers were extracted from raw reads with MiGEC, and CDR3 positions were determined with MiXCR. For each individual, recombination models were inferred using an EM algorithm with the repgenHMM and IGoR tools. Shared clonotypes were analyzed with the tcR package in R, and sharing was normalized by the product of cloneset sizes. To study raw recombination free of thymic and clonal selection effects, out-of-frame nonproductive sequences were analyzed. Starting from the raw public reads, TCRdb applied fastp trimming at Q25, assembled clones with MiXCR and retained in-frame beta chains. Rows are unified per CDR3 protein, each entry keeping the most common DNA and genes. These V and J calls rely on TCRdb rather than the paper's analysis. The sample table contains roughly 1.6 million distinct CDR3 sequences; only one count was recorded for more than 30% of them. The top ten constitute approximately 0.25% of the sample.

Only healthy Caucasian donors were included. On this clonotype itself: The antigen it recognizes is unknown. Base qualities are not at hand, and no much larger clone is one base apart.

The clonotype comes from a newborn girl in good health. The specimen sequenced was cord blood. Here the chain combines TRBV20-1 and TRBJ2-5; 10 bases in the middle match TRBD2. Here is the DNA: TGCAGTGCCTCCGGACTAGCGGAACAAGAGACCCAGTACTTC. Translated, it gives CSASGLAEQETQYF.